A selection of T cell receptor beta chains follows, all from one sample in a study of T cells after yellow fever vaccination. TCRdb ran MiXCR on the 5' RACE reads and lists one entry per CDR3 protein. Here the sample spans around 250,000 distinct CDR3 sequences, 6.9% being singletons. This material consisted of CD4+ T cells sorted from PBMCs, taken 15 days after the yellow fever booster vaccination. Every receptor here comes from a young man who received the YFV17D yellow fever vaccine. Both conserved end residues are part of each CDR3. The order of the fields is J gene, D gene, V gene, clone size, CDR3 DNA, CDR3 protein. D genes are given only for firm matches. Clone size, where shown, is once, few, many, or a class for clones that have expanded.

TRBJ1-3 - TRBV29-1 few TGCAGCGTTGGGGGGGGGACTTCCCTTACTGGAAACACCATATATTTT CSVGGGTSLTGNTIYF
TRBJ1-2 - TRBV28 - TGTGCCAGCAGATCCAACGACAGGATCTATGGCTACACCTTC CASRSNDRIYGYTF
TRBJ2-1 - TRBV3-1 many TGTGCCAGCAGCCAAGCCTTTAGCGGATACAATGAGCAGTTCTTC CASSQAFSGYNEQFF
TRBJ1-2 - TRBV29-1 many TGCAGCGTTGATCGGGCCGCAGGCTACACCTTC CSVDRAAGYTF
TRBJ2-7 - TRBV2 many TGTGCCAGCAGTGAAAGGACTTCCCAGCAGGGCGAGCAGTACTTC CASSERTSQQGEQYF
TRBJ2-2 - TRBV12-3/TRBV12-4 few TGTGCCAGCAGAGAACAAAGGGAGCTGTTTTTT CASREQRELFF
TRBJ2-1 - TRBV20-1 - TGCAGTGCTAGAGGGCGGGGAGGCGAGCAGTTCTTC CSARGRGGEQFF
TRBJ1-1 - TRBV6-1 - TGTGCCAGCAGGGAAACTTGGAACACTGAAGCTTTCTTT CASRETWNTEAFF
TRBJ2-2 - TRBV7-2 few TGTGCCAGCACCCTAGGGGGGAGCGGACTGGGCGGGGAGCTGTTTTTT CASTLGGSGLGGELFF
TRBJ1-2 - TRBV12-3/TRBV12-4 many TGTGCCAGCAGCGGACAAGGATTCGACGACGGCTATGGCTACACCTTC CASSGQGFDDGYGYTF
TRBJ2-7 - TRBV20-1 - TGCAGTGCTAGGGGGCAGGGAACGGCCTACGAGCAGTACTTC CSARGQGTAYEQYF
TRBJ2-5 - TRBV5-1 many TGCGCCAGCAGCTTTAGGAACATCGGAGAGACCCAGTACTTC CASSFRNIGETQYF
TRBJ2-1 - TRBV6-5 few TGTGCCAGCGGCTTCCGCCATGAGCAGTTCTTC CASGFRHEQFF
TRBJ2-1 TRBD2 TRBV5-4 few TGTGCCAGCAGCTTGACGGGTAGACTAGCGGGAGGGTTTGAGCAGTTCTTC CASSLTGRLAGGFEQFF
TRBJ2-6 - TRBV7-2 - TGTGCCAGCAGTTTGCGGGGGGGACAGGGTTCTTCTGGGGCCAACGTCCTGACTTTC CASSLRGGQGSSGANVLTF
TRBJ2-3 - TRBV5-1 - TGCGCCAGCAACAATGTACTCGATGATACGCAGTATTTT CASNNVLDDTQYF
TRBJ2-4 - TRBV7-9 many TGTGCCAGCAGCTCTACCGCCACAGGGTGGGCCAAAAACATTCAGTACTTC CASSSTATGWAKNIQYF
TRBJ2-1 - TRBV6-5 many TGTGCCAGCAGTTACCCCAGACAGGTTAGAACAAACAATGAGCAGTTCTTC CASSYPRQVRTNNEQFF
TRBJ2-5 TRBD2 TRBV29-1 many TGCAGCGTCCCCCAAGCGGGGCAAGAGACCCAGTACTTC CSVPQAGQETQYF
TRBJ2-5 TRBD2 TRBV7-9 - TGTGCCAGCAGCTTAGATTTGACTAGCCGAGAGACCCAGTACTTC CASSLDLTSRETQYF
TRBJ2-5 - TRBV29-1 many TGCAGCGTTCGACACCCTGTCCAAGAGACCCAGTACTTC CSVRHPVQETQYF
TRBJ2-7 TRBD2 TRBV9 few TGTGCCAGCAGCGTAGTGAGCGGGAGCGAGCAGTACTTC CASSVVSGSEQYF
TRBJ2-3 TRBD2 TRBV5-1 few TGCGCCAGCAGCGGGGCTCAACTAGCGCCGCTTAGCACAGATACGCAGTATTTT CASSGAQLAPLSTDTQYF
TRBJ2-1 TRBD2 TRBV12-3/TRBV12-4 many TGTGCCAGCAGTTTCCGTAGCGGGAGGGCCGCGGATGAGCAGTTCTTC CASSFRSGRAADEQFF
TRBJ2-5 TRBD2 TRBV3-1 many TGTGCCAGCAGCCAAGTAGCGGGGGTGAGGGAGACCCAGTACTTC CASSQVAGVRETQYF
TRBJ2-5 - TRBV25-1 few TGTGCCAGCAGTTACCCTGCCCGGAAGACCCAGTACTTC CASSYPARKTQYF
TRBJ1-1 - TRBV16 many TGTGCCAGCAGCCAATTGGCAGGGGCATCCTCTGAAGCTTTCTTT CASSQLAGASSEAFF
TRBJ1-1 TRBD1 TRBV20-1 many TGCAGTGCCGGACAGGGGAGAGGGAACACTGAAGCTTTCTTT CSAGQGRGNTEAFF
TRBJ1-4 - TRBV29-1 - TGCAGCGTTGGGGTTGACGGGGTCCTGTTTTTT CSVGVDGVLFF
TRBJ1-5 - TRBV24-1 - TGTGCCACCAGTGATTTGAAGGTGGCTCAGCCCCAGCATTTT CATSDLKVAQPQHF
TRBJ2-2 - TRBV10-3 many TGTGCCATCAGCACCACCGGGACCGGGGAGCTGTTTTTT CAISTTGTGELFF
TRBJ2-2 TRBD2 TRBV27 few TGTGCCAGCAGTTTAGCCCGTGGCGGGAGCGCCGGGGAGCTGTTTTTT CASSLARGGSAGELFF